Below, 25 T cell receptor beta chains from the same sample are listed, as sequenced in a study of cytomegalovirus exposure and HLA in healthy donors. Measured with immunoSEQ multiplex PCR; TCRdb has only the in-frame clones, and not every one. The data show 330,000 or so clones, roughly 85% seen once. Sequenced sample: PBMCs. The receptor source for this set is a woman aged 18-35 years in good health and CMV-seronegative.

The V and J genes are TRBV19 and TRBJ2-7; TRBD1 is a possible D gene (6 bases). There are 17 residues in the CDR3. Germline V CDR1 and CDR2: LNHDA, SQIVND (reference sequence). Trimming left V 0 bases short and J 1 base short, with 16 bases between. This CDR3 is CASSIDFGGAMSYEQYF. The CDR3 DNA sequence: TGTGCCAGTAGTATAGATTTTGGGGGCGCGATGTCCTACGAGCAGTACTTC.

The chain employs TRBV11-2 and TRBJ1-1, with 7 bases that match TRBD1. This CDR3 is 15 amino acids long. J lost 4 bases, V lost 3 bases, and 8 bases had no gene match. Germline V CDR1 and CDR2: SGHAT, FQNNGV. The CDR3: CASSFTDRAGTEAFF. The DNA for the CDR3 is TGTGCCAGCAGCTTCACCGACAGGGCAGGCACTGAAGCTTTCTTT.

The genes are TRBV7-2 and TRBJ1-3; maybe TRBD1 (6 bases). The CDR3 has 14 amino acids. V lost 4 bases to trimming and J lost 2 bases, with 9 bases between them. The V gene's germline CDR1 is SGHTA and CDR2 FQGNSA. CDR3 in amino acids: CASSSGQPGNTIYF. CDR3 bases: TGTGCCAGCAGCTCTGGACAGCCTGGAAACACCATATATTTT.

The chain combines TRBV14 with TRBJ2-1; D gene ambiguous. V dropped 1 base and J dropped 7 bases, with 11 bases sitting between them. This CDR3 has 14 amino acids. Germline CDR1 SGHDN, CDR2 FVKESK. CDR3 DNA: TGTGCCAGCAGCCAAGGGTCGGGTCGGAATGAGCAGTTCTTC. Protein product: CASSQGSGRNEQFF. Complete variable domain (other parts from reference TRBV14 and TRBJ2-1): EAGVTQFPSHSVIEKGQTVTLRCDPISGHDNLYWYRRVMGKEIKFLLHFVKESKQDESGMPNNRFLAERTGGTYSTLKVQPAELEDSGVYFCASSQGSGRNEQFFGPGTRLTVL.

The chain has TRBV18 and TRBJ2-7, with 10 bases identical to TRBD1. V lost 8 bases and J lost 4; bases outside the gene matches: 14. CDR1 and CDR2 from the germline V gene are KGHSH and LQKENI. The CDR3 is made up of 16 amino acids. CDR3 sequence reads: CASRAGGQGRVYEQYF. The CDR3 bases are TGTGCCAGCCGCGCGGGGGGACAGGGGCGCGTGTACGAGCAGTACTTC.

This clone has just one count. The V call is TRBV6-6, the J call TRBJ2-7; TRBD1 aligns across 9 bases. The CDR3 extends over 14 amino acids. CDR1 MNHNY and CDR2 SVGAGI come from the germline V gene (reference sequence). The ends lost 4 bases at V and 9 bases at J; junction bases unmatched: 10. CDR3 sequence (DNA): TGTGCCAGCAGTTCGGGACAGGGAATTTTGGGGCAGTACTTC. Protein product: CASSSGQGILGQYF.

This clone was seen just once. The genes are TRBV6-6 and TRBJ2-1; 7 nucleotides align to TRBD2. This CDR3 is 16 amino acids long. CDR1 is MNHNY, CDR2 SVGAGI, per germline (reference sequence). The V segment lost 0 bases and the J segment 9 bases; nucleotides outside the gene matches: 11. The CDR3 DNA is TGTGCCAGCAGTTACTCGGTTCAGCGGGAATCTGCTGAGCAGTTCTTC. Its protein is CASSYSVQRESAEQFF.

This clone was observed a handful of times. The rearrangement uses TRBV5-6 and TRBJ1-2, with TRBD1 identical over 8 bases. The CDR3 runs 15 residues. V lost 0 bases and J lost 7; bases outside the gene matches: 8. The germline gives CDR1 SGHDT, CDR2 YYEEEE. CDR3 loop: CASSLGQGLPSGYTF. The CDR3 DNA is TGTGCCAGCAGCTTGGGACAGGGGCTTCCTTCTGGCTACACCTTC. The whole variable domain, remainder taken from reference TRBV5-6 and TRBJ1-2, is DAGVTQSPTHLIKTRGQQVTLRCSPKSGHDTVSWYQQALGQGPQFIFQYYEEEERQRGNFPDRFSGHQFPNYSSELNVNALLLGDSALYLCASSLGQGLPSGYTFGSGTRLTVV.

The chain couples TRBV5-4 to TRBJ2-7; 7 positions match TRBD1. The germline V gene has CDR1 SGHNT and CDR2 YYREEE (reference sequence). The V segment lost 0 bases and the J segment 4 bases; nucleotides outside the gene matches: 7. CDR3 length: 15 amino acids. For the CDR3, the DNA is TGTGCCAGCAGCTTGGAAGAGACAGGGAATTACGAGCAGTACTTC. Its translation is CASSLEETGNYEQYF.

The chain carries TRBV5-1 and TRBJ2-3; perhaps TRBD1 as D (6 bases). CDR1 is SGHRS and CDR2 is YFSETQ in the germline V gene. The CDR3 has 15 amino acids. The V gene lost 4 bases and the J gene lost 4 bases, with 16 bases spanning the gap. CDR3 amino acids: CASSPFRGSPDTQYF. The CDR3, as DNA: TGCGCCAGCAGCCCGTTTAGGGGGAGCCCAGATACGCAGTATTTT. Supplemented by reference TRBV5-1 and TRBJ2-3, the full variable domain reads KAGVTQTPRYLIKTRGQQVTLSCSPISGHRSVSWYQQTPGQGLQFLFEYFSETQRNKGNFPGRFSGRQFSNSRSEMNVSTLELGDSALYLCASSPFRGSPDTQYFGPGTRLTVL.

The rearrangement links TRBV10-3 to TRBJ2-5, with 8 positions matching TRBD2. Losses at the gene ends were 5 bases for V and 1 base for J; bases not matched to a gene: 6. The germline gives CDR1 ENHRY, CDR2 SYGVKD. The CDR3 is 15 residues long. CDR3 nucleotides: TGTGCCATCAGTACTAGCGGAACCTTCCAAGAGACCCAGTACTTC. Amino acids: CAISTSGTFQETQYF.

In its sample, this clone was seen once. This chain links TRBV4-2 with TRBJ1-1; D is ambiguous. Germline loops: CDR1 LGHNA, CDR2 YNFKEQ. This CDR3 has 12 residues. Trimming pared 4 bases from V and 8 bases from J, leaving 11 bases between. The CDR3 reads CASSLSSEEAFF. The CDR3 DNA sequence: TGTGCCAGCAGCCTTTCGAGTGAGGAAGCTTTCTTT.

The rearrangement uses TRBV2 and TRBJ2-7; 8 bases map to TRBD1. CDR3 size: 12 residues. Germline CDR1 SNHLY, CDR2 FYNNEI. V trimming: 7 bases; J trimming: 5 bases; junction bases outside the gene matches: 4. CDR3 in DNA: TGTGCCAGCACCGGACAGGGCCACGAGCAGTACTTC. It is translated as CASTGQGHEQYF.

This CDR3 reads CSVGTSGSTDTQYF. CDR3 coding DNA: TGCAGCGTTGGGACTAGCGGGAGCACAGATACGCAGTATTTT. This sequence joins TRBV29-1 and TRBJ2-3; 11 positions match TRBD2. This CDR3 spans 14 amino acids. Germline V CDR1 and CDR2: SQVTM, ANQGSEA. Unmatched junction bases numbered 0, after V lost 4 bases and J lost 0 bases.

The chain uses TRBV5-6 and TRBJ2-2, with D tentatively TRBD1 (5 bases). This CDR3 has 16 amino acids. CDR1 is SGHDT and CDR2 is YYEEEE in the germline V gene. The germline V and J ends were trimmed by 1 base and 0 bases, with 10 bases remaining between them. The CDR3 spells CASSLTGDPNTGELFF. CDR3 bases: TGTGCCAGCAGCTTGACAGGCGATCCGAACACCGGGGAGCTGTTTTTT.

CDR3 nucleotide sequence: TGTGCCAGCAGTGACACTGCACAGGGTATTGGGGACAATCAGCCCCAGCATTTT. Translated, it gives CASSDTAQGIGDNQPQHF. This chain connects TRBV6-1 to TRBJ1-5, with a possible D match to TRBD1 (6 bases). This CDR3 region has 18 residues. V was trimmed by 3 bases and J by 3 bases, leaving 21 bases between them. Looked up from germline, CDR1 is MNHNS and CDR2 is SASEGT.

The chain couples TRBV4-3 to TRBJ2-1, with D perhaps TRBD2 (6 bases). Trimming removed 4 bases at V and 9 bases at J, with 7 bases between. The germline V gene has CDR1 LGHNA and CDR2 YSLEER. The CDR3 covers 11 residues. CDR3: CASSLGGEQFF. The CDR3 bases are TGCGCCAGCAGCCTGGGGGGTGAGCAGTTCTTC.

The chain joins TRBV16 to TRBJ2-1, with 11 bases lining up with TRBD1. Trimming cost V 4 bases and J 4 bases; bases outside gene matches: 3. Per the germline V gene, CDR1 is KGHSY and CDR2 is FQNENV. The CDR3 totals 15 residues. CDR3 loop: CASSPGQGAYNEQFF. DNA for the CDR3: TGTGCCAGCAGCCCCGGACAGGGGGCGTACAATGAGCAGTTCTTC.

The chain joins TRBV29-1 to TRBJ2-1; D unclear. Trimming removed 0 bases at V and 10 bases at J, with 7 bases between. Germline loops: CDR1 SQVTM, CDR2 ANQGSEA. The CDR3 is made up of 11 amino acids. The CDR3 sequence: CSVEDPGEQFF. The CDR3 DNA reads TGCAGCGTTGAAGACCCCGGGGAGCAGTTCTTC.

V and J are TRBV7-2 and TRBJ2-1; unclear D gene. Per the germline V gene, CDR1 is SGHTA and CDR2 is FQGNSA. The CDR3 is 15 amino acids. The V end lost 0 bases, the J end lost 8 bases, and 14 bases lay between the germline ends. The CDR3 region is CASSLARRPRDEQFF. CDR3 bases: TGTGCCAGCAGCTTAGCGCGGAGACCACGGGATGAGCAGTTCTTC.

The V call is TRBV2, the J call TRBJ1-2; D unclear. Looked up from germline, CDR1 is SNHLY and CDR2 is FYNNEI. The CDR3 covers 16 residues. Trimming cost V 6 bases and J 0 bases, with 17 bases left between them. CDR3 DNA: TGTGCCAGCAGGAGGGATCTCGCGTACACTAACTATGGCTACACCTTC. Protein sequence: CASRRDLAYTNYGYTF.

The DNA of the CDR3 is TGTGCCAGCAGACTAGGCTCCTACAATGAGCAGTTCTTC. Amino acid sequence: CASRLGSYNEQFF. The chain links TRBV2 to TRBJ2-1, with D tentatively TRBD2 (5 bases). Germline CDR1 reads SNHLY; CDR2 reads FYNNEI. V shed 6 bases and J shed 0 bases, with 6 bases lying between them. The CDR3 has 13 amino acids.

This clone was seen once. The chain uses TRBV6-5 and TRBJ1-2; D is ambiguous. The CDR3 extends over 13 amino acids. Between the trimmed V and J ends, which lost 6 bases and 0 bases, there was a span of 8 bases. In germline, CDR1 is MNHEY, CDR2 SVGAGI. For the CDR3, the DNA is TGTGCCAGCAGAAAGCCGGCTAACTATGGCTACACCTTC. Amino acids: CASRKPANYGYTF.

This clone was recorded only once. The chain has TRBV15 and TRBJ2-2; no clear D gene. This CDR3 has 15 amino acids. The V and J ends lost 5 bases and 6 bases respectively, with 16 bases between them. CDR1 LNHNV and CDR2 YYDKDF come from the germline V gene (reference sequence). The CDR3 loop is CATSPLSAVSGELFF. The CDR3 bases are TGTGCCACCAGCCCCCTGAGTGCGGTTTCCGGGGAGCTGTTTTTT. The variable domain in full, with the rest retrieved from reference TRBV15 and TRBJ2-2, is DAMVIQNPRYQVTQFGKPVTLSCSQTLNHNVMYWYQQKSSQAPKLLFHYYDKDFNNEADTPDNFQSRRPNTSFCFLDIRSPGLGDTAMYLCATSPLSAVSGELFFGEGSRLTVL.

V is TRBV5-4 and J is TRBJ2-5; 7 bases line up with TRBD1. The CDR3 loop spans 16 amino acids. V dropped 3 bases and J dropped 2; count of bases not matched to a gene: 10. Germline V gives CDR1 SGHNT, CDR2 YYREEE (reference sequence). CDR3 sequence reads: CASSSGRDSLQETQYF. CDR3 sequence (DNA): TGTGCCAGCAGCTCGGGTAGGGACAGCCTGCAAGAGACCCAGTACTTC.